These T cell receptor beta chains were read from a single sample in a study of blood T cell repertoires in COVID-19. The assay was immunoSEQ multiplex PCR, and TCRdb's table has in-frame clones only and misses some. In the table there are over 85,000 clones, under 85% of which are singletons. The sequencing sample was made of peripheral blood. All receptors come from a woman older than 75 with COVID-19, enrolled during active disease. Each CDR3 is given with its conserved first and last residue. A D gene is named only where the DNA matches it firmly. Size is omitted from some rows. Given values are once, few, many or a class for expanded clones.

.,.,TRBJ2-3,TRBV11-1,CASSPGWLESGTQYF,TGTGCCAGCAGCCCCGGGTGGCTCGAATCAGGGACGCAGTATTTT
.,TRBD2,TRBJ2-3,TRBV5-6,CASSLVFGTSGSTDTQYF,TGTGCCAGCAGCTTGGTGTTTGGGACTAGCGGGAGCACAGATACGCAGTATTTT
.,TRBD2,TRBJ2-5,TRBV2,CASSFWTSGGETQYF,TGTGCCAGCAGTTTTTGGACTAGCGGGGGGGAGACCCAGTACTTC
.,.,TRBJ2-5,TRBV9,CASSVVGETQYF,TGTGCCAGCAGCGTAGTCGGGGAGACCCAGTACTTC
.,TRBD1,TRBJ1-6,TRBV5-1,CASSLIPGQANPLHF,TGCGCCAGCAGCTTGATACCAGGACAGGCCAATCCCCTCCACTTT
.,.,TRBJ2-2,TRBV6-4,CASSEGVYGELFF,TGTGCCAGCAGTGAGGGAGTTTATGGGGAGCTGTTTTTT
.,.,TRBJ2-7,TRBV28,CASTPPGGYYEQYF,TGTGCCAGCACCCCCCCTGGGGGCTACTACGAGCAGTACTTC
once,TRBD1,TRBJ1-1,TRBV19,CASSSDLRQGMNTEAFF,TGTGCCAGTAGTAGCGACCTCCGACAGGGGATGAACACTGAAGCTTTCTTT
.,TRBD2,TRBJ2-1,TRBV10-2,CASMRAGGNEQFF,TGCGCCAGCATGAGGGCGGGGGGCAATGAGCAGTTCTTC
.,.,TRBJ2-3,TRBV18,CASSPIGTGTDTQYF,TGTGCCAGCTCACCCATCGGTACTGGCACAGATACGCAGTATTTT
few,TRBD1,TRBJ1-5,TRBV7-2,CASSADRANQPQHF,TGTGCCAGCAGTGCCGACAGGGCTAATCAGCCCCAGCATTTT
.,TRBD2,TRBJ2-1,TRBV7-9,CASSPGAGGFF,TGTGCCAGCAGCCCAGGGGCGGGGGGGTTCTTC
.,.,TRBJ1-6,TRBV2,CASSAQNSPLHF,TGTGCCAGCAGTGCACAAAATTCACCCCTCCACTTT
.,.,TRBJ1-2,TRBV7-9,CASSVTLDIPYGYTF,TGTGCCAGCAGCGTGACTTTGGACATCCCATATGGCTACACCTTC
.,.,TRBJ2-5,TRBV4-2,CASSQEARGGGFETQYF,TGTGCCAGCAGCCAAGAAGCCCGGGGTGGGGGCTTTGAGACCCAGTACTTC
.,.,TRBJ2-7,TRBV24-1,CATSDQTTGSYEQYF,TGTGCCACCAGTGATCAGACGACAGGTTCGTACGAGCAGTACTTC
.,.,TRBJ2-7,TRBV12-1,CASSFYKTGTSGRAYEQYF,TGTGCCAGCAGCTTCTACAAAACCGGGACTAGCGGGAGGGCATACGAGCAGTACTTC
.,.,TRBJ2-1,TRBV5-4,CASRSLSLSSYNEQFF,TGTGCCAGCAGATCACTTTCCCTAAGCTCCTACAATGAGCAGTTCTTC
.,TRBD1,TRBJ1-1,TRBV6-5,CASRALGTVTEAFF,TGTGCCAGCAGGGCCTTAGGGACAGTCACTGAAGCTTTCTTT
.,TRBD2,TRBJ2-1,TRBV16,CASSQLGTSGNAYNEQFF,TGTGCCAGCAGCCAATTGGGCACTAGCGGGAACGCCTACAATGAGCAGTTCTTC
.,.,TRBJ1-5,TRBV5-1,CASSLGQHSNQPQHF,TGCGCCAGCAGCTTGGGACAACATAGCAATCAGCCCCAGCATTTT
.,.,TRBJ1-6,TRBV14,CASSRHGIYSSYNSPLHF,TGTGCCAGCAGCCGACACGGCATTTACAGCTCCTATAATTCACCCCTCCACTTT
.,.,TRBJ1-3,TRBV3-1/TRBV3-2,CASSPNGVSGNTIYF,TGTGCCAGCAGCCCAAACGGGGTCTCTGGAAACACCATATATTTT
.,.,TRBJ1-2,TRBV4-3,CASSQDLQRGGYTF,TGCGCCAGCAGCCAAGATCTACAAAGGGGTGGCTACACCTTC
.,.,TRBJ2-3,TRBV18,CASSPMGAHTDTQYF,TGTGCCAGCTCACCAATGGGGGCGCACACAGATACGCAGTATTTT
.,.,TRBJ1-2,TRBV3-1/TRBV3-2,CASSPKGDYGYTF,TGTGCCAGCAGCCCCAAAGGGGACTATGGCTACACCTTC
.,.,TRBJ2-4,TRBV5-1,CASSYSVLAKNIQYF,TGCGCCAGCAGCTACTCCGTCCTAGCCAAAAACATTCAGTACTTC
.,TRBD1,TRBJ2-2,TRBV3-1/TRBV3-2,CASSQRSGTVNTGELFF,TGTGCCAGCAGCCAACGATCCGGGACAGTGAACACCGGGGAGCTGTTTTTT
.,.,TRBJ2-3,TRBV19,CASSIGGPGVTQYF,TGTGCCAGTAGTATAGGAGGGCCGGGGGTTACGCAGTATTTT
.,TRBD2,TRBJ2-1,TRBV4-1,CASSLGLAGGNEQFF,TGCGCCAGCAGCCTGGGACTAGCGGGAGGTAATGAGCAGTTCTTC
once,TRBD2,TRBJ2-5,TRBV7-3,CASSLAGGSLETQYF,TGTGCCAGCAGCCTAGCGGGAGGGAGTTTGGAGACCCAGTACTTC
few,.,TRBJ2-2,TRBV2,CASHRERDTGELFF,TGTGCCAGCCACCGGGAGCGGGACACCGGGGAGCTGTTTTTT
.,.,TRBJ2-5,TRBV9,CASSVATGQETQYF,TGTGCCAGCAGCGTAGCGACAGGACAAGAGACCCAGTACTTC
few,TRBD1,TRBJ1-1,TRBV18,CASSQNRGALAEAFF,TGTGCCAGCTCGCAAAACAGGGGTGCGCTCGCTGAAGCTTTCTTT
.,TRBD2,TRBJ2-1,TRBV7-2,CASSSLWSGGEQFF,TGTGCCAGCAGCTCCCTATGGAGCGGGGGGGAGCAGTTCTTC
.,TRBD2,TRBJ2-1,TRBV4-2,CASSREGRVYNEQFF,TGTGCCAGCAGCCGGGAAGGGAGGGTCTACAATGAGCAGTTCTTC
.,.,TRBJ1-1,TRBV12-5,CASGTDIGRAFF,TGTGCTAGTGGTACCGATATTGGGCGAGCTTTCTTT
.,.,TRBJ2-1,TRBV18,CASPVAGAANEQFF,TGTGCCAGCCCTGTGGCTGGGGCCGCCAATGAGCAGTTCTTC
.,TRBD1,TRBJ2-7,TRBV12-5,CASGLGQGVVYEQYF,TGTGCTAGTGGTTTGGGACAGGGTGTGGTCTACGAGCAGTACTTC
.,TRBD2,TRBJ2-5,TRBV4-2,CASSQGTSGGETQYF,TGTGCCAGCAGCCAAGGGACTAGCGGGGGGGAGACCCAGTACTTC
.,TRBD1,TRBJ2-7,TRBV7-2,CASSIDRGSYEQYF,TGTGCCAGCAGCATCGACAGGGGCTCGTACGAGCAGTACTTC
.,TRBD1,TRBJ1-3,TRBV24-1,CATSELGQISGNTIYF,TGTGCCACCAGTGAACTGGGACAGATCTCTGGAAACACCATATATTTT
.,.,TRBJ2-6,TRBV7-9,CASRQNEGAGTGANVLTF,TGTGCCAGCAGACAGAACGAAGGGGCAGGTACTGGGGCCAACGTCCTGACTTTC
.,TRBD1,TRBJ2-7,TRBV7-8,CASSFGTAPATPYEQYF,TGTGCCAGCAGCTTCGGGACAGCACCCGCAACACCCTACGAGCAGTACTTC
.,.,TRBJ2-5,TRBV30,CAWSVRVGGQETQYF,TGTGCCTGGAGTGTAAGGGTGGGGGGCCAAGAGACCCAGTACTTC